Following are 21 T cell receptor beta chains from one sample sequenced in a study of blood T cell repertoires in COVID-19. Sequencing used immunoSEQ multiplex PCR; TCRdb keeps in-frame clones, though not all of them. The sample lists under 250,000 clones, around 85% occurring once. The specimen sequenced was peripheral blood. The receptors were gathered from a man in his forties with acute or convalescent COVID-19.

This clone was detected a few times. The J gene is TRBJ2-7, the V gene TRBV7-8, with TRBD1 matching over 8 bases. Germline V CDR1 and CDR2: SGHVS, FQNEAQ. The CDR3 runs to 15 residues. V lost 4 bases to trimming and J lost 2 bases; unmatched junction nucleotides: 7. The CDR3 DNA reads TGTGCCAGCAGCTGGGATAGGACAGGGCCCTACGAGCAGTACTTC. Its translation: CASSWDRTGPYEQYF.

The J gene is TRBJ2-7, the V gene TRBV19; D gene ambiguous. The V gene's germline CDR1 is LNHDA and CDR2 SQIVND (reference sequence). CDR3 length: 14 residues. V lost 6 bases to trimming and J lost 3 bases, with 15 bases between them. This CDR3 reads CASSADWVSYEQYF. The DNA for the CDR3 is TGTGCCAGTAGCGCCGACTGGGTCAGCTACGAGCAGTACTTC.

The CDR3 here is CASSPRQARTEAFF. DNA of the CDR3: TGTGCCAGCAGCCCCAGACAGGCTCGCACTGAAGCTTTCTTT. This sequence joins TRBV3-1 (or the pseudogene TRBV3-2) and TRBJ1-1, with a possible D match to TRBD1 (6 bases). Germline loops: CDR1 LGHDT, CDR2 YNNKEL (reference sequence). V lost 4 bases and J 4 bases, leaving 13 bases between the germline ends. The CDR3 consists of 14 residues.

The V and J genes are TRBV30 and TRBJ2-1; 12 bases are a match to TRBD2. CDR1 is GTSNPN and CDR2 is SVGIG in the germline V gene (reference sequence). The CDR3 is 15 residues long. V lost 2 bases and J lost 6; bases outside the gene matches: 5. In DNA form, the CDR3 reads TGTGCCTGGAGTTATGGGACTAGCGGGCGCAATGAGCAGTTCTTC. It specifies CAWSYGTSGRNEQFF.

V gene TRBV2 combines with J gene TRBJ1-3; 7 bases match TRBD1. Trimming removed 4 bases from V and 1 base from J; junction bases left unmatched: 19. This CDR3 is 20 amino acids long. The germline gives CDR1 SNHLY, CDR2 FYNNEI. In DNA, the CDR3 is TGTGCCAGCAGTGCGATCCGACAGGGATATCGGTCTAATTCTGGAAACACCATATATTTT. This translates into CASSAIRQGYRSNSGNTIYF.

This clone counts as medium-sized (0.01 to 0.1%). The CDR3 DNA is TGTGCCAGCAATCGACAGGGGGACTATGGCTACACCTTC. It yields the protein CASNRQGDYGYTF. V usage is TRBV6-6 and J usage is TRBJ1-2, with TRBD1 matching over 9 bases. Germline V gene data show CDR1 as MNHNY and CDR2 as SVGAGI (reference sequence). CDR3 length equals 13 residues. Trimming took 7 bases from V and 3 from J; bases not matched to a gene: 3.

The CDR3 region has the DNA TGTGCCAGCAGTCCCCCCTCTAGCGGGGGCCATGAGCAGTTCTTC. It yields the protein CASSPPSSGGHEQFF. The chain joins TRBV27 to TRBJ2-1; 10 positions agree with TRBD2. Trimming took 5 bases from V and 8 from J; bases not matched to a gene: 9. CDR1 is MNHEY, CDR2 SMNVEV, per germline (reference sequence). The CDR3 loop spans 15 amino acids.

The V and J genes are TRBV7-8 and TRBJ2-1, with D perhaps matching TRBD2 (6 bases). V lost 4 bases and J 1 base, leaving 20 bases between the germline ends. CDR3 length equals 18 residues. Germline CDR1 and CDR2: SGHVS and FQNEAQ. The CDR3 DNA is TGTGCCAGCAGCTCCCCCCCAGCGGGCGTTGGATCCTACAATGAGCAGTTCTTC. Protein product: CASSSPPAGVGSYNEQFF. The variable domain in full, completed from reference TRBV7-8 and TRBJ2-1, reads GAGVSQSPRYKVAKRGQDVALRCDPISGHVSLFWYQQALGQGPEFLTYFQNEAQLDKSGLPSDRFFAERPEGSVSTLKIQRTQQEDSAVYLCASSSPPAGVGSYNEQFFGPGTRLTVL.

The CDR3 DNA follows: TGTGCCAGCAGTTACATGGGGCCATTGGAGTATTTT. Its translation is CASSYMGPLEYF. The V call is TRBV6-6, the J call TRBJ2-3, with D maybe TRBD1 (5 bases). This CDR3 spans 12 amino acids. Germline V gene sequence: CDR1 MNHNY, CDR2 SVGAGI (reference sequence). V was cut by 2 bases and J by 13 bases, with 13 bases left in between.

The chain links TRBV5-1 to TRBJ2-6; tentative D call: TRBD1 (6 bases). The germline V and J ends were trimmed by 5 bases and 4 bases, with 13 bases remaining between them. In germline, CDR1 is SGHRS, CDR2 YFSETQ. This CDR3 region has 15 residues. The CDR3: CASRPQGTGANVLTF. CDR3 sequence (DNA): TGCGCCAGCAGACCACAGGGTACCGGGGCCAACGTCCTGACTTTC.

V and J are TRBV27 and TRBJ2-1; 7 bases align to TRBD1. Germline V gene sequence: CDR1 MNHEY, CDR2 SMNVEV (reference sequence). Trimming removed 5 bases from V and 8 bases from J; junction bases left unmatched: 18. This CDR3 is 17 amino acids long. CDR3 sequence: CASSPSQGFGVHYEQFF. The CDR3 DNA follows: TGTGCCAGCAGTCCTTCACAGGGGTTTGGGGTGCACTATGAGCAGTTCTTC.

In DNA form, the CDR3 reads TGTGCCAGCAGTTACTCCTGGCAGGGGGCCGCCGAGCAGTACTTC. Its protein is CASSYSWQGAAEQYF. V gene TRBV6-5 combines with J gene TRBJ2-7, with TRBD1 matching 8 bases. Germline V gene data show CDR1 as MNHEY and CDR2 as SVGAGI. J lost 6 bases, V lost 0 bases, and 7 bases had no gene match. The CDR3 totals 15 residues.

The chain is built from TRBV9 and TRBJ1-3, with D possibly TRBD1 on 6 matching bases. V was pared by 2 bases and J by 1 base, with 16 bases between. CDR1 SGDLS and CDR2 YYNGEE come from the germline V gene. The CDR3 runs to 17 residues. The CDR3 region is CASSVAQGMGSGNTIYF. The CDR3 DNA reads TGTGCCAGCAGCGTGGCACAGGGTATGGGTTCTGGAAACACCATATATTTT. Drawing the rest from reference TRBV9 and TRBJ1-3, the complete variable domain is DSGVTQTPKHLITATGQRVTLRCSPRSGDLSVYWYQQSLDQGLQFLIQYYNGEERAKGNILERFSAQQFPDLHSELNLSSLELGDSALYFCASSVAQGMGSGNTIYFGEGSWLTVV.

The chain uses TRBV14 and TRBJ2-2; 8 positions match TRBD2. The V and J ends lost 5 bases and 0 bases, in that order; junction bases with no gene match: 2. CDR1 and CDR2 from the germline V gene are SGHDN and FVKESK. This CDR3 is built from 15 residues. The CDR3 DNA sequence: TGTGCCAGCAGCTGGGGACTAGCGAACACCGGGGAGCTGTTTTTT. This translates into CASSWGLANTGELFF.

The gene calls are TRBV19 and TRBJ2-7; 12 bases map to TRBD1. V dropped 4 bases and J dropped 7; count of bases not matched to a gene: 11. The CDR3 has 16 amino acids. Germline V CDR1 and CDR2: LNHDA, SQIVND (reference sequence). CDR3 region: CASSTLTGQGAAEQYF. Here the CDR3 DNA reads TGTGCCAGTAGTACCCTGACGGGACAGGGGGCAGCAGAGCAGTACTTC.

The chain joins TRBV14 to TRBJ2-3; a possible D gene is TRBD2 (6 bases). The V and J ends lost 1 base and 5 bases respectively, with 10 bases between them. The CDR3 spans 14 residues. Germline CDR1 reads SGHDN; CDR2 reads FVKESK. The CDR3 spells CASSQVGGGDTQYF. CDR3 coding DNA: TGTGCCAGCAGCCAAGTGGGAGGAGGAGATACGCAGTATTTT.

The chain combines TRBV6-5 with TRBJ1-4, with no clear D. Trimming removed 0 bases from V and 1 base from J, with 9 bases in between. Germline V lookup: CDR1 MNHEY, CDR2 SVGAGI. The CDR3 runs to 16 residues. CDR3 residues: CASSYSSARTNEKLFF. The DNA for the CDR3 is TGTGCCAGCAGTTACTCCTCAGCTAGAACTAATGAAAAACTGTTTTTT.

The chain employs TRBV6-4 and TRBJ2-1, with 11 bases aligning to TRBD2. CDR1 is MRHNA and CDR2 is SNTAGT in the germline V gene. The CDR3 consists of 17 residues. The V segment lost 3 bases and the J segment 6 bases; nucleotides outside the gene matches: 10. The CDR3 DNA sequence: TGTGCCAGCAGTGATCGACCTGGGACTAGCGGCTTCAATGAGCAGTTCTTC. It translates to CASSDRPGTSGFNEQFF.

This chain uses TRBV18 with TRBJ1-2; possibly TRBD1 for D (6 bases). V lost 2 bases and J 5 bases, leaving 12 bases between the germline ends. Per the germline V gene, CDR1 is KGHSH and CDR2 is LQKENI. The CDR3 sequence is 14 residues long. The CDR3 sequence: CASSPGTTVYGYTF. In nucleotides, the CDR3 is TGTGCCAGCTCACCAGGGACAACTGTTTATGGCTACACCTTC.

The CDR3 DNA sequence: TGCAGCGTTGAAGGTACGGGGGATGGCTACACCTTC. Translation: CSVEGTGDGYTF. This rearrangement joins TRBV29-1 to TRBJ1-2, with D perhaps TRBD1 (5 bases). Trimming cost V 1 base and J 6 bases, with 9 bases left between them. Looked up from germline, CDR1 is SQVTM and CDR2 is ANQGSEA. The CDR3 runs to 12 residues.

This clone was detected a few times. The V call is TRBV5-8, the J call TRBJ2-7; D remains ambiguous. This CDR3 comprises 13 residues. Germline V CDR1 and CDR2: SGHTS, YDEGEE. The V gene lost 1 base and the J gene lost 6 bases, with 11 bases spanning the gap. CDR3 region: CASSLLGDLEQYF. As DNA, the CDR3 is TGTGCCAGCAGCTTGCTCGGAGATCTCGAGCAGTACTTC.